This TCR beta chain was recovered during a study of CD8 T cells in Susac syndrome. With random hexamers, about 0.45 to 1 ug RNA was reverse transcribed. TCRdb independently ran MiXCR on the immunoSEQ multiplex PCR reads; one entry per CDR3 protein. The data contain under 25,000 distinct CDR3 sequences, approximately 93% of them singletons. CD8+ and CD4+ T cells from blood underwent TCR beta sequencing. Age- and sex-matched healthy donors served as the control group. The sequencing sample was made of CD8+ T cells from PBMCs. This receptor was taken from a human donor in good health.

The CDR3: CAISERPDTQYF. The DNA for the CDR3 is TGTGCCATCAGTGAACGTCCAGATACGCAGTATTTT. V and J are TRBV10-3 and TRBJ2-3; no clear D gene. The germline CDR1 and CDR2 sequences are ENHRY and SYGVKD. V gave up 3 bases and J gave up 4 bases, with 5 bases separating them. This CDR3 spans 12 amino acids.